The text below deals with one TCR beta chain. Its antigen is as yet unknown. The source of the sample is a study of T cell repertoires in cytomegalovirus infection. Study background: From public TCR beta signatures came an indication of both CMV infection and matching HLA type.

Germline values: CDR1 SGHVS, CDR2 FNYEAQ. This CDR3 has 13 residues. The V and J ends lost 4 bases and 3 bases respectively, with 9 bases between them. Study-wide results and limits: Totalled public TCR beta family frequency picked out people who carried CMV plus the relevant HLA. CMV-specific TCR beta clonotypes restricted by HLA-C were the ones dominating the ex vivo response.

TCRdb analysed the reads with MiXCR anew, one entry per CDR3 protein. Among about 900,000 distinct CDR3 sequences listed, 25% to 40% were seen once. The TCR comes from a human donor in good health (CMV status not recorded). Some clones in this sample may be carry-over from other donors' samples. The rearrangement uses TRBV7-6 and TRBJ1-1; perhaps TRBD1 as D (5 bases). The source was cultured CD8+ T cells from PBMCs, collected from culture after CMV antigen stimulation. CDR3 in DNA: TGTGCCAGCAGCTCCTCGGGGGACACTGAAGCTTTCTTT. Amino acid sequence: CASSSSGDTEAFF.